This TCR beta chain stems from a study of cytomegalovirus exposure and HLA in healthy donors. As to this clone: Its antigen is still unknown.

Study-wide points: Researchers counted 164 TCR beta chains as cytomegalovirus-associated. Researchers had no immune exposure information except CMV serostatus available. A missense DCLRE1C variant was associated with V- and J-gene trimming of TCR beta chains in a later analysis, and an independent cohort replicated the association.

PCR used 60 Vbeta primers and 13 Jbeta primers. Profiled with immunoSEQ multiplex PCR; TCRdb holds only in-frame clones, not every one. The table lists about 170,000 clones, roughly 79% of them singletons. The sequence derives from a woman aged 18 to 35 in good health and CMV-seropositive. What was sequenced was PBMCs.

DNA of the CDR3: TGTGCCAGCAGGACAGGGGTTTGGAGAAAACTGTTTTTT. This gives the protein CASRTGVWRKLFF. The chain has TRBV11-2 and TRBJ1-4; 8 bases agree with TRBD1. Germline CDR1 is SGHAT and CDR2 is FQNNGV. V shed 6 bases and J 10 bases; nucleotides not matched to a gene: 7. The CDR3 length is 13 residues.